A selection of T cell receptor beta chains follows, all from one sample in a study of shared clonotypes between healthy human individuals. Only in-frame clones appear in the TCRdb table, and some are missing; sequencing was by immunoSEQ multiplex PCR. This sample has about 600,000 clones, with around 97% found just once. The sequenced sample was naive CD4+ T cells sorted from blood. These receptor sequences come from a woman in her twenties or thirties in good health. The conserved cysteine and the conserved F or W are not part of the CDR3 here.

v_call: TRBV2; cdr3_aa: ASRGLAGGPGQF
v_call: TRBV11-2; cdr3_aa: ASSLKQGQNLLYEQY
v_call: TRBV28; cdr3_aa: ASSLGGSHQPQH
v_call: TRBV4-1; cdr3_aa: ASSQRGTTKGVETQY
v_call: TRBV7-9; cdr3_aa: ASIGGAGWNTEAF
v_call: TRBV15; cdr3_aa: ATSRGSGGDTQY
v_call: TRBV19; cdr3_aa: ASSNPELPRAGESEKLF
v_call: TRBV18; cdr3_aa: ASSRARGDQPQH
v_call: TRBV4-2; cdr3_aa: ASSHLTPSGRAYNEQF
v_call: TRBV27; cdr3_aa: ASSRIFRTGQGVGYT
v_call: TRBV18; cdr3_aa: ASSPPGPGIYEQY
v_call: TRBV28; cdr3_aa: ASSLSGRGYNEQF
v_call: TRBV2; cdr3_aa: ASSLTRDRVGNQPQH
v_call: TRBV5-6; cdr3_aa: ASSLGGGETQY
v_call: TRBV5-1; cdr3_aa: ASRSGTSRIGEQF
v_call: TRBV7-2; cdr3_aa: ASSSGLAGVRETQY